The 12 T cell receptor beta chains presented below share a single source sample, sequenced in a study of T cell changes during pregnancy in multiple sclerosis (dated by TCRdb to about 2019). The library was built by means of the immunoSEQ multiplex PCR assay. TCRdb mirrors the immuneACCESS table, restricted to in-frame sequences. Some clones are absent from its copies; in checked studies, under half trace to an unresolved V gene, and the reason for the others is unknown. This sample holds 40,000 to 50,000 clones; about 93% were observed only once. The biggest ten clones account for 0.61% of the sample. This specimen consisted of CD4+ T cells from peripheral blood mononuclear cells, obtained in the third trimester of pregnancy. All receptors derive from a female donor with multiple sclerosis, enrolled in a pregnancy study.

The V call is TRBV4-1, the J call TRBJ2-3; 9 positions agree with TRBD2. Germline V gene data show CDR1 as MGHRA and CDR2 as YSYEKL. The CDR3 is made up of 17 amino acids. Trimming at V came to 0 bases and at J to 4 bases, leaving 8 bases not matched to a gene. The CDR3 spells CASSQDGASGTADTQYF. Written as DNA, the CDR3 is TGCGCCAGCAGCCAAGATGGCGCTAGCGGGACCGCAGATACGCAGTATTTT.

The chain carries TRBV11-2 and TRBJ2-2, with TRBD1 matching 7 bases. CDR1 is SGHAT, CDR2 FQNNGV, per germline. The junction had 12 bases not matched to a gene; V was cut back by 1 base and J by 7 bases. The CDR3 extends over 17 amino acids. CDR3 sequence (DNA): TGTGCCAGCAGCTTAGGGCTGGTCACTCACAGGGGCGGGGAGCTGTTTTTT. It specifies CASSLGLVTHRGGELFF. The full variable domain, in which reference TRBV11-2 and TRBJ2-2 provide the parts outside the CDR3, is EAGVAQSPRYKIIEKRQSVAFWCNPISGHATLYWYQQILGQGPKLLIQFQNNGVVDDSQLPKDRFSAERLKGVDSTLKIQPAKLEDSAVYLCASSLGLVTHRGGELFFGEGSRLTVL.

The chain joins TRBV2 to TRBJ1-6; TRBD1 agrees at 12 bases. The CDR3 runs to 18 residues. J lost 4 bases, V lost 6 bases, and 10 bases had no gene match. Looked up from germline, CDR1 is SNHLY and CDR2 is FYNNEI. The CDR3 bases are TGTGCCAGCAGCGGGACAGGGGGCCCTAATACTTATAATTCACCCCTCCACTTT. Translating gives CASSGTGGPNTYNSPLHF. Full variable domain (rest looked up from reference TRBV2 and TRBJ1-6): EPEVTQTPSHQVTQMGQEVILRCVPISNHLYFYWYRQILGQKVEFLVSFYNNEISEKSEIFDDQFSVERPDGSNFTLKIRSTKLEDSAMYFCASSGTGGPNTYNSPLHFGNGTRLTVT.

Only one count was recorded for this clone. The V call is TRBV10-2, the J call TRBJ2-2; 11 bases match TRBD2. Germline V lookup: CDR1 WSHSY, CDR2 SAAADI. Trimming removed 6 bases from V and 6 bases from J; junction bases left unmatched: 6. The CDR3 spans 15 residues. The CDR3 region has the DNA TGCGCCAGCAGAGTAGCGGGGGGGGTCGCCGGGGAGCTGTTTTTT. As protein: CASRVAGGVAGELFF.

This clone was counted once. V usage is TRBV6-6 and J usage is TRBJ1-4, with D possibly TRBD1 on 5 matching bases. Germline V gene data show CDR1 as MNHNY and CDR2 as SVGAGI (reference sequence). V was trimmed by 6 bases and J by 7 bases, leaving 15 bases between them. The length of the CDR3 is 14 residues. This CDR3 is CASSLTQGGEKLFF. CDR3 DNA: TGTGCCAGCAGCCTCACGCAGGGAGGTGAAAAACTGTTTTTT.

The genes are TRBV11-3 and TRBJ2-3; no firm D call. CDR1 SGHNT and CDR2 YENEEA come from the germline V gene. Trimming pared 1 base from V and 0 bases from J, leaving 8 bases between. The CDR3 is made up of 15 amino acids. Here the CDR3 DNA reads TGTGCCAGCAGCTTAGGAACTTCTAGCACAGATACGCAGTATTTT. Translating gives CASSLGTSSTDTQYF.

The chain uses TRBV5-1 and TRBJ2-5, with D maybe TRBD1 (5 bases). The V end lost 0 bases, the J end lost 3 bases, and 6 bases lay between the germline ends. CDR1 is SGHRS, CDR2 YFSETQ, per germline. The CDR3 is 13 amino acids. As DNA, the CDR3 is TGCGCCAGCAGCTTGGTAGGGGAAGAGACCCAGTACTTC. Its translation is CASSLVGEETQYF.

The V call is TRBV30, the J call TRBJ2-1; D perhaps matches TRBD2 (5 bases). The V gene's germline CDR1 is GTSNPN and CDR2 SVGIG (reference sequence). The CDR3 consists of 15 residues. Trimming pared 2 bases from V and 0 bases from J, leaving 11 bases between. CDR3 in amino acids: CAWSLRGSSYNEQFF. In nucleotides, the CDR3 is TGTGCCTGGAGTCTCCGGGGATCCTCCTACAATGAGCAGTTCTTC.

The chain uses TRBV30 and TRBJ1-4; D is possibly TRBD1 (5 bases). The CDR3 contains 13 residues. V lost 1 base and J lost 5, with 8 bases in between. Germline values: CDR1 GTSNPN, CDR2 SVGIG (reference sequence). For the CDR3, the DNA is TGTGCCTGGAGTGCGGGGGGGAATGAAAAACTGTTTTTT. This gives the protein CAWSAGGNEKLFF.

This clone was counted a single time. The V call is TRBV7-8, the J call TRBJ2-3, with TRBD2 matching over 11 bases. The CDR3 is 16 amino acids. J gave up 5 bases and V 0 bases, and 4 bases lay outside the gene matches. CDR1 is SGHVS, CDR2 FQNEAQ, per germline. The CDR3 protein is CASSLAIAGGLDTQYF. The CDR3 DNA follows: TGTGCCAGCAGCTTAGCGATAGCGGGAGGGCTAGATACGCAGTATTTT.

This chain joins TRBV2 and TRBJ2-2; 7 nucleotides align to TRBD1. J lost 1 base, V lost 6 bases, and 8 bases had no gene match. The CDR3 extends over 16 amino acids. Germline V gene sequence: CDR1 SNHLY, CDR2 FYNNEI. CDR3 in amino acids: CASSSRGRGNTGELFF. In nucleotides, the CDR3 is TGTGCCAGCAGCTCTAGGGGGCGCGGGAACACCGGGGAGCTGTTTTTT.

The chain carries TRBV5-1 and TRBJ2-1; 15 bases line up with TRBD2. The CDR3 consists of 16 residues. Unmatched junction bases numbered 7, after V lost 4 bases and J lost 8 bases. The germline CDR1 and CDR2 sequences are SGHRS and YFSETQ. CDR3 nucleotide sequence: TGCGCCAGCAGCCCTGGACTAGCGGGGGGGCCGGATGAGCAGTTCTTC. This encodes CASSPGLAGGPDEQFF.